The next 23 T cell receptor beta chains were all read from a single sample in a study of T cell responses to AZD1222 COVID-19 vaccine. The repertoire was sequenced with immunoSEQ multiplex PCR; TCRdb's copy has only in-frame clones and lacks some. The profile shows about 110,000 clones, about 91% of them singletons. The specimen was peripheral blood, collected 28 days after the second AZD1222 dose. The receptor set was obtained from an adult who received the AZD1222 COVID-19 vaccine.

This clone was seen only a few times. The CDR3 nucleotides read TGTGCCTCCGGTGGGCTGAGTGGAAACACCATATATTTT. Amino acid sequence: CASGGLSGNTIYF. This chain joins TRBV2 and TRBJ1-3, with D unresolved. Between the trimmed V and J ends, which lost 11 bases and 3 bases, there was a span of 14 bases. The CDR3 is made up of 13 amino acids. The germline CDR1 and CDR2 sequences are SNHLY and FYNNEI.

The chain is built from TRBV2 and TRBJ2-7; D not certain. Looked up from germline, CDR1 is SNHLY and CDR2 is FYNNEI. Trimming pared 5 bases from V and 0 bases from J, leaving 5 bases between. The CDR3 contains 12 residues. In DNA form, the CDR3 reads TGTGCCAGCAGTTCCAGCTCCTACGAGCAGTACTTC. Translating it yields CASSSSSYEQYF.

The CDR3 reads CASSQPSVRSGEQFF. In DNA form, the CDR3 reads TGCGCCAGCAGCCAACCTAGCGTCAGATCAGGTGAGCAGTTCTTC. V gene TRBV4-1 combines with J gene TRBJ2-1; a possible D gene is TRBD2 (6 bases). Germline CDR1 MGHRA, CDR2 YSYEKL. The ends were cut back, 2 bases at V and 9 bases at J, with 17 bases in the middle. The CDR3 runs to 15 residues.

This clone was counted a single time. V gene TRBV7-2 combines with J gene TRBJ2-7; D possibly corresponds to TRBD2 (6 bases). This CDR3 contains 12 residues. CDR1 and CDR2 from the germline V gene are SGHTA and FQGNSA. V was trimmed by 1 base and J by 7 bases, leaving 8 bases between them. CDR3 DNA: TGTGCCAGCAGCTTAGGGGGGAGGGAGCAGTACTTC. As protein: CASSLGGREQYF.

The chain links TRBV15 to TRBJ2-7, with D perhaps TRBD2 (6 bases). V was pared by 0 bases and J by 7 bases, with 13 bases between. The V gene's germline CDR1 is LNHNV and CDR2 YYDKDF (reference sequence). This CDR3 has 14 amino acids. CDR3 protein: CATSREALGREQYF. CDR3 in DNA: TGTGCCACCAGCAGAGAAGCTCTGGGGAGGGAGCAGTACTTC.

Remarks on this clone: Other DNA sequences from this sample encode an identical CDR3 as well. The V call is TRBV28, the J call TRBJ2-7; 7 positions agree with TRBD2. Germline V lookup: CDR1 MDHEN, CDR2 SYDVKM. Trimming at V came to 3 bases and at J to 0 bases, leaving 2 bases not matched to a gene. This CDR3 is 14 amino acids long. This CDR3 reads CASSFSGLSYEQYF. For the CDR3, the DNA is TGTGCCAGCAGTTTTAGCGGGCTCTCCTACGAGCAGTACTTC.

In its sample, this clone was seen once. The chain recombines TRBV6-1 with TRBJ2-7; a possible D gene is TRBD2 (7 bases). Per germline, CDR1 MNHNS and CDR2 SASEGT. The CDR3 is 15 residues long. Between the trimmed V and J ends, which lost 1 base and 2 bases, there was a span of 12 bases. The DNA of the CDR3 is TGTGCCAGCAGTGAAGTGGGGGGGCTTCCCTACGAGCAGTACTTC. This encodes CASSEVGGLPYEQYF.

The rearrangement joins TRBV5-5 to TRBJ1-2; D gene uncertain. The germline V and J ends were trimmed by 0 bases and 0 bases, with 6 bases remaining between them. In germline, CDR1 is SGHKS, CDR2 YYEKEE (reference sequence). This CDR3 spans 14 amino acids. The CDR3 is CASSLGLSNYGYTF. The CDR3 nucleotides are TGTGCCAGCAGCTTGGGGTTATCTAACTATGGCTACACCTTC.

The chain recombines TRBV11-3 with TRBJ2-3; 7 bases agree with TRBD1. Trimming took 5 bases from V and 2 from J; bases not matched to a gene: 7. The CDR3 loop spans 15 amino acids. Looked up from germline, CDR1 is SGHNT and CDR2 is YENEEA. The CDR3 DNA sequence: TGTGCCAGCAGCCCCAGGGGGTTTGACACAGATACGCAGTATTTT. This sequence encodes CASSPRGFDTDTQYF.

This chain connects TRBV25-1 to TRBJ2-2, with D possibly TRBD2 on 6 matching bases. CDR1 and CDR2 from the germline V gene are MGHDK and SYGVNS. The CDR3 sequence is 14 residues long. V lost 4 bases to trimming and J lost 6 bases, with 12 bases between them. CDR3 sequence reads: CASSGLGRAGELFF. DNA for the CDR3: TGTGCCAGCAGTGGACTAGGTCGAGCCGGGGAGCTGTTTTTT.

V gene TRBV28 combines with J gene TRBJ2-4; 7 bases are a match to TRBD1. This CDR3 contains 14 residues. V shed 5 bases, J shed 2 bases, and the junction held 3 bases outside the gene matches. Germline-derived CDR1 and CDR2 are MDHEN and SYDVKM. CDR3 DNA: TGTGCCAGCAGTCAACAGGGGACCAAAAACATTCAGTACTTC. This gives the protein CASSQQGTKNIQYF.

The gene calls are TRBV27 and TRBJ2-7; tentatively, D is TRBD1 (6 bases). The germline gives CDR1 MNHEY, CDR2 SMNVEV (reference sequence). The CDR3 contains 16 residues. V was shortened by 6 bases and J by 1 base, with 19 bases between the two germline ends. CDR3 loop: CASSPAIGQKSYEQYF. The CDR3, as DNA: TGTGCCAGCAGCCCGGCAATAGGACAGAAGTCCTACGAGCAGTACTTC.

This clone was detected once. The chain couples TRBV29-1 to TRBJ1-1; D not certain. Trimming removed 2 bases from V and 0 bases from J, with 13 bases in between. CDR3 length equals 15 residues. Germline loops: CDR1 SQVTM, CDR2 ANQGSEA. The CDR3 DNA reads TGCAGCGTTGAATTGGGTATGGACCTGAACACTGAAGCTTTCTTT. This encodes CSVELGMDLNTEAFF.

This clone was seen once. This chain connects TRBV9 to TRBJ2-3; 12 nucleotides agree with TRBD2. The CDR3 extends over 20 amino acids. CDR1 SGDLS and CDR2 YYNGEE come from the germline V gene. V gave up 4 bases and J gave up 1 base; unmatched junction bases: 16. The CDR3 region is CASSPGSGLAGTGRTDTQYF. In DNA, the CDR3 is TGTGCCAGCAGCCCAGGGTCCGGACTAGCGGGAACGGGGCGCACAGATACGCAGTATTTT.

J is TRBJ2-2 and V is TRBV4-1; D is unclear. The CDR3 spans 13 residues. Per germline, CDR1 MGHRA and CDR2 YSYEKL. V was trimmed by 2 bases and J by 3 bases, leaving 4 bases between them. The CDR3 nucleotides are TGCGCCAGCAGCCAAATTTACACCGGGGAGCTGTTTTTT. Its translation is CASSQIYTGELFF.

This sequence joins TRBV7-6 and TRBJ2-7, with 11 bases lining up with TRBD2. J gave up 3 bases and V 1 base, and 2 bases lay outside the gene matches. Germline CDR1 and CDR2: SGHVS and FNYEAQ. The CDR3 runs 15 residues. The CDR3 protein is CASSLETSGNYEQYF. DNA of the CDR3: TGTGCCAGCAGCTTAGAGACTAGCGGGAACTACGAGCAGTACTTC.

This chain uses TRBV4-1 with TRBJ1-4; D ambiguous. The CDR3 totals 15 residues. Deletions cut 4 bases from V and 6 bases from J, with 15 bases between. CDR1 and CDR2 from the germline V gene are MGHRA and YSYEKL. CDR3 loop: CASSPPGRQDEKLFF. CDR3 nucleotide sequence: TGCGCCAGCAGCCCCCCGGGCCGGCAGGATGAAAAACTGTTTTTT.

The chain couples TRBV15 to TRBJ2-7; no clear D gene. Germline loops: CDR1 LNHNV, CDR2 YYDKDF (reference sequence). This CDR3 is built from 14 residues. Trimming removed 1 base from V and 4 bases from J, with 11 bases in between. The DNA of the CDR3 is TGTGCCACCAGCAGAGGGAAAGGGATATACGAGCAGTACTTC. Translated: CATSRGKGIYEQYF.

This chain connects TRBV10-2 to TRBJ1-1; TRBD1 is a possible D gene (6 bases). The CDR3 loop spans 16 amino acids. Germline assignment: CDR1 WSHSY and CDR2 SAAADI. The germline V and J ends were trimmed by 6 bases and 3 bases, with 20 bases remaining between them. CDR3 DNA sequence: TGCGCCAGCAGAAGGTGGCAGGGGAAGAAGGACACTGAAGCTTTCTTT. Translation gives CASRRWQGKKDTEAFF.

J is TRBJ2-7 and V is TRBV2; 8 bases line up with TRBD2. This CDR3 is 12 amino acids long. CDR1 and CDR2 (germline): SNHLY, FYNNEI. V trimming: 8 bases; J trimming: 7 bases; junction bases outside the gene matches: 7. The CDR3 sequence is CASGSGTGEQYF. CDR3 nucleotides: TGTGCCAGCGGTAGCGGGACGGGGGAGCAGTACTTC.

The chain has TRBV6-5 and TRBJ2-1, with D perhaps assigned TRBD1 or TRBD2 (5 bases each). This CDR3 spans 15 amino acids. Germline assignment: CDR1 MNHEY and CDR2 SVGAGI. Trimming took off 7 bases at V and 1 base at J, with 14 bases between the two ends. The CDR3 DNA sequence: TGTGCCAGCACCCTATTGGGGGATTCCTACAATGAGCAGTTCTTC. As protein: CASTLLGDSYNEQFF.

The V call is TRBV6-5, the J call TRBJ1-1; no clear D. There are 14 residues in the CDR3. Germline values: CDR1 MNHEY, CDR2 SVGAGI. Trimming took 2 bases from V and 1 from J, leaving 8 bases between them. The CDR3 loop is CASSYLRTNTEAFF. The CDR3 DNA is TGTGCCAGCAGTTACCTCCGGACGAACACTGAAGCTTTCTTT.

The rearrangement uses TRBV18 and TRBJ2-1; D remains unclear. The CDR3 has 13 residues. V was clipped by 4 bases and J by 6 bases, with 10 bases between them. Germline V gene data show CDR1 as KGHSH and CDR2 as LQKENI. The CDR3 here is CASSLLETNEQFF. The CDR3, as DNA: TGTGCCAGCTCACTGCTAGAGACCAATGAGCAGTTCTTC.